The 2 T cell receptor beta chains given below trace back to one sample, sequenced in a study of T-cell reconstitution after alpha-beta-depleted transplantation in children. Construction of the TCRbeta library involved unique molecular identifiers. TCRdb analysed the PCR reads with MiXCR anew, one entry per CDR3 protein. The sample shows just over 950,000 distinct CDR3 sequences, about 29% of them seen only once. Sequencing was performed on PBMCs, mostly from graft donor cells, taken 360 days after TCRalphabeta/CD19-depleted stem cell transplant. These receptors all come from a boy under three years old who had a stem cell transplant for SCID, so the T cells may come from the graft donor.

This clonotype has more than one count but fewer than ten. The CDR3 DNA follows: TGCAGTGCTGAGGGACAGGGAAACTATGGCTACACCTTC. This encodes CSAEGQGNYGYTF. V usage is TRBV20-1 and J usage is TRBJ1-2, with 9 bases that match TRBD1. Losses at the gene ends were 5 bases for V and 2 bases for J; bases not matched to a gene: 3. Germline-derived CDR1 and CDR2 are DFQATT and SNEGSKA (reference sequence). This CDR3 region has 13 residues.

The chain has TRBV20-1 and TRBJ2-7, with 12 bases aligning to TRBD2. V trimming: 6 bases; J trimming: 3 bases; junction bases outside the gene matches: 15. Per the germline V gene, CDR1 is DFQATT and CDR2 is SNEGSKA (reference sequence). The CDR3 is 17 residues long. The CDR3 region is CSAQKLAGGLGGYEQYF. The CDR3 DNA reads TGCAGTGCGCAAAAACTAGCGGGGGGACTTGGGGGCTACGAGCAGTACTTC.